The T cell receptor beta chain under discussion was sequenced for a study of T cells in localized non-small cell lung cancer. The germline V gene has CDR1 MNHNS and CDR2 SASEGT. The V and J ends lost 3 bases and 4 bases respectively, with 21 bases between them. This CDR3 has 18 amino acids. A remark on this clone: Its antigen is as yet unknown.

Findings and caveats of the study: Because researchers sequenced only one region of the tumor, heterogeneity is still possible.

Assay: immunoSEQ multiplex PCR; the TCRdb copy retains only in-frame clones and omits some. The data contain about 13,000 clones, more than 70% of them singletons. The sample consisted of peripheral blood, taken before any cancer treatment. This sequence originates from a male donor at least 60 years old with stage III lung adenocarcinoma. The chain uses TRBV6-1 and TRBJ2-2; D perhaps matches TRBD1 (6 bases). The CDR3, as DNA: TGTGCCAGCAGTGATCTTTCTACCGGGACACTTGGCACCGGGGAGCTGTTTTTT. Its protein is CASSDLSTGTLGTGELFF.